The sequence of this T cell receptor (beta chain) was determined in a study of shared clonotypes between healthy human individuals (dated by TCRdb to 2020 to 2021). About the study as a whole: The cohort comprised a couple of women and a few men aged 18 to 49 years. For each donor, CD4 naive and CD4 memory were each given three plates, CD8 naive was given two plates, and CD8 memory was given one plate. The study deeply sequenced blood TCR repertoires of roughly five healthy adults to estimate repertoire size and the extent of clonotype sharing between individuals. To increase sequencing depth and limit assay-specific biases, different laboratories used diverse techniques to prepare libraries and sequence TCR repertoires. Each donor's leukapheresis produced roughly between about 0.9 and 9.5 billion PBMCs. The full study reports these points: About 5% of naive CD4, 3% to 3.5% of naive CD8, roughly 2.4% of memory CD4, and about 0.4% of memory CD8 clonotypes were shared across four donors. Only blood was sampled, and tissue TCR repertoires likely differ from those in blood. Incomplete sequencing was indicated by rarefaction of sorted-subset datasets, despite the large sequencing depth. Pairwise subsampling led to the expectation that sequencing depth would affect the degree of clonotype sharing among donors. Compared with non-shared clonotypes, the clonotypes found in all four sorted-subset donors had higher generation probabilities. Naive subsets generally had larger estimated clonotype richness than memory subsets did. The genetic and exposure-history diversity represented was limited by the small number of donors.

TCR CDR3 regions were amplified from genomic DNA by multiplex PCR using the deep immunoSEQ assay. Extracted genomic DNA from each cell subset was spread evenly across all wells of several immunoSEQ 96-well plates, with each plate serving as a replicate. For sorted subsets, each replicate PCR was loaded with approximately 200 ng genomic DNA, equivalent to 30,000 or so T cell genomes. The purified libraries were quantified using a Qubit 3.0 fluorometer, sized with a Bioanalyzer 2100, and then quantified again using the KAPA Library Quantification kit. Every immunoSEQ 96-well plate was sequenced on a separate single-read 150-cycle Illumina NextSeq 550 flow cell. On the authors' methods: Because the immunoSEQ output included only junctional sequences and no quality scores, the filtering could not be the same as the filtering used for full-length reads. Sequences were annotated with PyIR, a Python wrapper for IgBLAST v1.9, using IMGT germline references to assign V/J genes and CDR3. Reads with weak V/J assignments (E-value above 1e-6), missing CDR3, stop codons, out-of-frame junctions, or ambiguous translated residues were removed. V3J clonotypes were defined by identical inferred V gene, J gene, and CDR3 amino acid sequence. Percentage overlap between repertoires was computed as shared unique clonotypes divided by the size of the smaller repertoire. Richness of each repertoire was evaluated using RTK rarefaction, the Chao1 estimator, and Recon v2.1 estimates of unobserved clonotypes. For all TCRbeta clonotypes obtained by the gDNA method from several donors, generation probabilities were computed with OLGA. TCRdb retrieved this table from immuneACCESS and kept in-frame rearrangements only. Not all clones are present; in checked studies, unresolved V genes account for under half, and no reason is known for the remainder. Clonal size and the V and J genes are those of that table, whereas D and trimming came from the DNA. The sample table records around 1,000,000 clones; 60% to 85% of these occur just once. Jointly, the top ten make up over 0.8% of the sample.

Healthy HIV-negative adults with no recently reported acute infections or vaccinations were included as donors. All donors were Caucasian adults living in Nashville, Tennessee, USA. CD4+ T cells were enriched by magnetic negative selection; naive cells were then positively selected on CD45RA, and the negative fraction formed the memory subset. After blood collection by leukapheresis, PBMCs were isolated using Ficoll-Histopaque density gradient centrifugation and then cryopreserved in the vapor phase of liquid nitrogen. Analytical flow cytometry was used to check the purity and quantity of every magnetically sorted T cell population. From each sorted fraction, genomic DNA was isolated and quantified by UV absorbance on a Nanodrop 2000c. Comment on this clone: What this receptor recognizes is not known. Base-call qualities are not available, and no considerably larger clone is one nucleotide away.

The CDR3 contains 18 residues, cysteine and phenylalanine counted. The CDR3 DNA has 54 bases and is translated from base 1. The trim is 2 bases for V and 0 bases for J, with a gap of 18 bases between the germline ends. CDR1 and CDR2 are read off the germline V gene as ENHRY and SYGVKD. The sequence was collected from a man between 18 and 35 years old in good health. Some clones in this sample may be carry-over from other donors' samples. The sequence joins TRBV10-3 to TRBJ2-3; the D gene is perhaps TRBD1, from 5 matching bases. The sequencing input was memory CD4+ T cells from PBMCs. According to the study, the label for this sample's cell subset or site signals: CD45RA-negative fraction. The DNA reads TGTGCCATCAGTGAGAGGGTAGGGGTAGTGGGAAGCACAGATACGCAGTATTTT. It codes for CAISERVGVVGSTDTQYF.